Shown below are 16 T cell receptor beta chains from a single sample sequenced in a study of glioma-infiltrating T cells after dendritic cell vaccination. The protocol was immunoSEQ multiplex PCR, while the TCRdb copy is restricted to in-frame clones and leaves out a portion. The data contain roughly 62,000 clones, about 79% of them singletons. Time point here: after dendritic cell vaccination, including at tumor progression/relapse. This specimen consisted of blood, obtained after dendritic cell vaccination. The receptors shown here come from a human donor with glioblastoma.

This chain connects TRBV4-1 to TRBJ1-1; a weak D match, TRBD1 (6 bases). Per the germline V gene, CDR1 is MGHRA and CDR2 is YSYEKL. V lost 4 bases and J 8 bases, leaving 14 bases between the germline ends. This CDR3 contains 13 residues. This chain's CDR3 is CASSLEQGREAFF. CDR3 bases: TGCGCCAGCAGCCTCGAACAGGGCCGCGAAGCTTTCTTT.

The chain employs TRBV7-8 and TRBJ1-2; 10 bases align to TRBD1. V lost 5 bases and J lost 13; bases outside the gene matches: 7. The CDR3 consists of 12 residues. The germline CDR1 and CDR2 sequences are SGHVS and FQNEAQ. CDR3 loop: CASSARDRGSTF. The CDR3 nucleotides are TGTGCCAGCAGCGCAAGGGACAGGGGTTCCACCTTC.

This sequence joins TRBV5-1 and TRBJ1-1; D perhaps matches TRBD1 (5 bases). CDR1 and CDR2 (germline): SGHRS, YFSETQ. CDR3 length: 15 amino acids. V was shortened by 0 bases and J by 5 bases, with 14 bases between the two germline ends. The CDR3: CASSLGVQGWTEAFF. DNA for the CDR3: TGCGCCAGCAGCTTGGGTGTGCAGGGTTGGACTGAAGCTTTCTTT.

CDR3 nucleotides: TGTGCCAGTACCCCCTTGGGACAGGGGAACGAGCAGTACTTC. This codes for CASTPLGQGNEQYF. J is TRBJ2-7 and V is TRBV19; 10 bases are shared with TRBD1. Germline CDR1 and CDR2: LNHDA and SQIVND (reference sequence). The CDR3 spans 14 residues. V was pared by 7 bases and J by 5 bases, with 8 bases of the junction left unmatched.

The chain combines TRBV11-2 with TRBJ2-1; 8 bases align to TRBD2. Trimming at V came to 6 bases and at J to 0 bases, leaving 10 bases not matched to a gene. This CDR3 is built from 17 residues. Germline CDR1 and CDR2: SGHAT and FQNNGV. The CDR3 is CASRHHGGGSSYNEQFF. The CDR3 DNA reads as TGTGCCAGCAGACATCACGGCGGGGGGTCCTCCTACAATGAGCAGTTCTTC.

The V call is TRBV2, the J call TRBJ2-5; possibly TRBD2 for D (5 bases). Germline V gives CDR1 SNHLY, CDR2 FYNNEI. Trimming cost V 3 bases and J 5 bases, with 10 bases left between them. The CDR3 runs to 13 residues. The CDR3 DNA reads as TGTGCCAGCAGTGAGGTTGGCGGGGAGACCCAGTACTTC. This encodes CASSEVGGETQYF.

This clone is a singleton in its sample. The CDR3 loop is CASSFGDLAGEQETQYF. In DNA form, the CDR3 reads TGTGCCAGCAGCTTCGGTGATCTAGCGGGGGAGCAAGAGACCCAGTACTTC. The chain carries TRBV11-1 and TRBJ2-5; 10 bases agree with TRBD2. This CDR3 contains 17 residues. Germline V gives CDR1 SGHAT, CDR2 FQDESV (reference sequence). V was clipped by 3 bases and J by 2 bases; unmatched bases: 9. The complete variable domain, with remaining parts taken from reference TRBV11-1 and TRBJ2-5, reads EAEVAQSPRYKITEKSQAVAFWCDPISGHATLYWYRQILGQGPELLVQFQDESVVDDSQLPKDRFSAERLKGVDSTLKIQPAELGDSAMYLCASSFGDLAGEQETQYFGPGTRLLVL.

The chain combines TRBV4-1 with TRBJ2-3; 9 bases match TRBD1. CDR1 is MGHRA and CDR2 is YSYEKL in the germline V gene. The trim removed 5 bases at V and 14 bases at J, leaving 8 bases unmatched. The CDR3 totals 12 residues. Here the CDR3 DNA reads TGCGCCAGCAGCTCGAGGGGACAGGGACGGTATTTT. Translation gives CASSSRGQGRYF.

J is TRBJ2-1 and V is TRBV11-2; D perhaps matches TRBD2 (5 bases). Germline loops: CDR1 SGHAT, CDR2 FQNNGV. The CDR3 has 14 residues. Deletions cut 0 bases from V and 16 bases from J, with 19 bases between. This chain's CDR3 is CASSLDTAGGPDFF. CDR3 nucleotides: TGTGCCAGCAGCTTAGATACGGCGGGCGGGCCCGATTTCTTC.

The rearrangement links TRBV6-1 to TRBJ1-4; D gene uncertain. V gave up 2 bases and J gave up 8 bases, with 15 bases separating them. This CDR3 spans 15 amino acids. Per germline, CDR1 MNHNS and CDR2 SASEGT. CDR3 coding DNA: TGTGCCAGCAGTGAACTCATGGCAGGTTGGGAAAAACTGTTTTTT. This encodes CASSELMAGWEKLFF.

This chain connects TRBV6-5 to TRBJ1-2; 7 bases are a match to TRBD1. Germline assignment: CDR1 MNHEY and CDR2 SVGAGI. The CDR3 is 15 amino acids. V dropped 2 bases and J dropped 6; count of bases not matched to a gene: 9. DNA of the CDR3: TGTGCCAGCAGTTACGGGACAGCCCAGAGCGATGGCTACACCTTC. Amino acids: CASSYGTAQSDGYTF.

This chain links TRBV30 with TRBJ2-5; 9 nucleotides line up with TRBD1. TRBJ2-7 explains the end of the DNA better; the J call may be wrong. Germline assignment: CDR1 GTSNPN and CDR2 SVGIG (reference sequence). The CDR3 totals 15 residues. CDR3 sequence reads: CAWSVKGTGTYEQYF. Here the CDR3 DNA reads TGTGCCTGGAGTGTAAAAGGGACAGGGACATACGAGCAGTACTTC.

V gene TRBV30 combines with J gene TRBJ1-1, with 8 positions matching TRBD1. After removal of 2 bases from V and 6 bases from J, the junction contained 2 bases not matched to a gene. Germline loops: CDR1 GTSNPN, CDR2 SVGIG (reference sequence). The CDR3 runs to 12 residues. CDR3 sequence: CAWSRDRPEAFF. DNA for the CDR3: TGTGCCTGGAGTAGGGACAGGCCTGAAGCTTTCTTT. The entire variable domain, with the rest obtained from reference TRBV30 and TRBJ1-1, is as follows: SQTIHQWPATLVQPVGSPLSLECTVEGTSNPNLYWYRQAAGRGLQLLFYSVGIGQISSEVPQNLSASRPQDRQFILSSKKLLLSDSGFYLCAWSRDRPEAFFGQGTRLTVV.

As concerns this clone: An end of the junction differs from the germline gene, which may be a read error. V gene TRBV2 combines with J gene TRBJ2-5, with 12 positions matching TRBD2. In germline, CDR1 is SNHLY, CDR2 FYNNEI. The CDR3 length is 17 residues. CDR3 loop: CASSEDLLAGGQENQYF. CDR3 DNA: TGTGCCAGCAGTGAAGACCTCCTAGCGGGGGGGCAAGAGAACCAGTACTTC.

The V gene is TRBV4-1, the J gene TRBJ2-7; TRBD2 matches at 7 bases. CDR1 and CDR2 (germline): MGHRA, YSYEKL. The CDR3 length is 13 residues. V lost 4 bases to trimming and J lost 3 bases; unmatched junction nucleotides: 3. In nucleotides, the CDR3 is TGCGCCAGCAGCCGAGCGGGGCTCTACGAGCAGTACTTC. Its translation is CASSRAGLYEQYF.

The V and J genes are TRBV10-3 and TRBJ1-1; 10 nucleotides agree with TRBD1. CDR1 ENHRY and CDR2 SYGVKD come from the germline V gene. This CDR3 spans 16 amino acids. Trimming at V came to 10 bases and at J to 1 base, leaving 12 bases not matched to a gene. The chain's CDR3 is CATSSGTGVENTEAFF. Here the CDR3 DNA reads TGTGCCACATCCTCCGGGACAGGGGTAGAGAACACTGAAGCTTTCTTT.